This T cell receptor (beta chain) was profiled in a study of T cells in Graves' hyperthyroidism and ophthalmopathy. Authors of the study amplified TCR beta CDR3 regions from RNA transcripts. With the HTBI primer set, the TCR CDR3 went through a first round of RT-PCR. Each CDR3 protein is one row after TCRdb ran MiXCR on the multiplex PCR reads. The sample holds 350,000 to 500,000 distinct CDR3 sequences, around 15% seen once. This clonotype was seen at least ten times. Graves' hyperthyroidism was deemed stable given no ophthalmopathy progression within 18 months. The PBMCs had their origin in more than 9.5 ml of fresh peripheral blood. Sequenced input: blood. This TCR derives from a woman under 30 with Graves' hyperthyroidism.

DNA for the CDR3: TGTGCCAGCAGTGCACCCTGGCGGGGGATCCAAGAGACCCAGTACTTC. Its translation: CASSAPWRGIQETQYF. The chain recombines TRBV6-1 with TRBJ2-5, with TRBD2 matching over 7 bases. This CDR3 is built from 16 residues. CDR1 and CDR2 from the germline V gene are MNHNS and SASEGT. Trimming cost V 4 bases and J 1 base; bases outside gene matches: 9.